This TCR beta chain is drawn from a study of CD8+ T cells in alopecia areata. Across the whole study: The SALT score measured affected scalp surface percentage in treated patients.

Treatment denoted: oral pan-JAK inhibitor, 5-10 mg twice daily. In alopecia areata patients, both lesional scalp punch biopsies and peripheral blood were collected. Study findings and constraints: Across lesional scalp, and particularly alopecia totalis/universalis, clonality surpassed that of normal scalp.

The sequencing template was cDNA reverse transcribed from extracted RNA. The repertoire was sequenced with immunoSEQ multiplex PCR; TCRdb's copy has only in-frame clones and lacks some. The sample holds some 200,000 clones, approximately 60% seen once. The CDR3 is made up of 12 amino acids. The V end was cut by 6 bases, the J end by 5 bases, with 11 bases between. Per germline, CDR1 SQVTM and CDR2 ANQGSEA. Concerning this clone itself: Its specificity is not known.

The V gene is TRBV29-1, the J gene TRBJ2-1; D is unclear. This specimen consisted of CD4+ T cells sorted from blood, obtained at week 4, from a patient treated with tofacitinib. This TCR derives from a human donor with alopecia areata. CDR3: CSVRAHNNEQFF. The DNA of the CDR3 is TGCAGCGTCCGGGCCCATAACAATGAGCAGTTCTTC.